The text below deals with one T cell receptor (beta chain). As yet, its antigen is unknown. The germline gene is not matched at one end of the junction; a read error may be the cause. This CDR3 is built from 15 residues. Germline V gene lookup returns CDR1 SSHAT and CDR2 FNYEAQ (reference sequence). Clones were sequenced by immunoSEQ multiplex PCR, and TCRdb holds only the in-frame ones, with some missing. Counted here are over 75,000 clones, 85% to 95% occurring once; the ten biggest clones make up approximately 0.07%. This sample is drawn from a study of graft-versus-host responses after intestinal transplantation. Study-wide points: GvH clones appeared in recipient marrow, some first in ileum or blood. Early HvG declines after transplant were associated with peak circulating GvH clone levels.

The material sequenced was unstimulated CD8+ T cells sorted from spleen or lymph node cells, taken before transplant. The V gene is TRBV7-7, the J gene TRBJ2-7; a weak D match, TRBD2 (6 bases). The TCR comes from a human donor who was the organ donor for an intestinal transplant. CDR3 residues: CASSLASGSLYEQYF. Here the CDR3 DNA reads TGTGCTAGCAGCTTAGCGAGCGGGTCTTTGTACGAGCAGTACTTC.